Each of the 10 T cell receptor beta chains below was sequenced from the same sample in a study of regulatory T cells in long-lasting Graves disease. The time point denotes: newly diagnosed GD, antithyroid drugs for less than 3 months. Construction of the TCR library relied on RNA isolated from PBMCs. According to the study, TCR beta libraries were built with iRepertoire HTBI primers and CDR3-region Arm-PCR. TCRdb analysed the multiplex PCR reads with MiXCR anew, one entry per CDR3 protein. The sample records some 330,000 distinct CDR3 sequences, about an eighth being singletons. The sample was also linked to a second study, of T cells in Graves' hyperthyroidism and ophthalmopathy.

Material: peripheral blood mononuclear cells (PBMCs), obtained at new diagnosis, from a patient treated with antithyroid drugs. These receptors all come from a young woman with Graves disease.

This clonotype was found a few times. The rearrangement joins TRBV5-1 to TRBJ1-2; D might be TRBD1 (6 bases). The CDR3 sequence is 13 residues long. Trimming took off 4 bases at V and 9 bases at J, with 16 bases between the two ends. CDR1 is SGHRS, CDR2 YFSETQ, per germline. In nucleotides, the CDR3 is TGCGCCAGCAGCGTCGGAACAGGGCATTGCTACACCTTC. Translating it yields CASSVGTGHCYTF.

This clonotype was counted at least ten times. The CDR3 bases are TGTGCCATCAGTGATCCCGGTACTAACTATGGCTACACCTTC. As protein: CAISDPGTNYGYTF. V gene TRBV10-3 combines with J gene TRBJ1-2; D is uncertain. CDR3 length equals 14 residues. V gave up 3 bases and J gave up 0 bases, with 8 bases separating them. CDR1 and CDR2 (germline): ENHRY, SYGVKD.

This chain joins TRBV4-1 and TRBJ2-1; the match to TRBD2 covers 9 bases. Germline values: CDR1 MGHRA, CDR2 YSYEKL. Trimming at V came to 3 bases and at J to 3 bases, leaving 9 bases not matched to a gene. The CDR3 spans 17 residues. CDR3 nucleotide sequence: TGCGCCAGCAGCCAGAGGGGTAGCGGGAGTTTCTACAATGAGCAGTTCTTC. It encodes CASSQRGSGSFYNEQFF.

This clonotype was seen many times. The chain is built from TRBV15 and TRBJ2-5, with D possibly matching TRBD1 (6 bases). This CDR3 has 14 amino acids. CDR1 is LNHNV, CDR2 YYDKDF, per germline (reference sequence). Trimming cost V 0 bases and J 4 bases, with 9 bases left between them. In nucleotides, the CDR3 is TGTGCCACCAGCAGAGACCAGGGGCTAGAGACCCAGTACTTC. Translation gives CATSRDQGLETQYF.

The rearrangement links TRBV7-9 to TRBJ2-2, with a possible D match to TRBD1 (6 bases). V shed 3 bases and J shed 0 bases, with 8 bases lying between them. Germline CDR1 and CDR2: SEHNR and FQNEAQ (reference sequence). The CDR3 runs to 15 residues. The CDR3 DNA sequence: TGTGCCAGCAGCTTGGCAGGGGCGAACACCGGGGAGCTGTTTTTT. It specifies CASSLAGANTGELFF.

Ten or more counts support this clonotype. Here the CDR3 reads CAYGTSGNYNEQFF. The CDR3 DNA reads TGTGCCTACGGGACTAGCGGGAACTACAATGAGCAGTTCTTC. The genes are TRBV30 and TRBJ2-1; 13 bases are a match to TRBD2. The germline gives CDR1 GTSNPN, CDR2 SVGIG (reference sequence). Germline trimming cut 7 bases from V and 3 bases from J; bases unmatched to any gene: 3. This CDR3 spans 14 amino acids.

This clonotype has ten or more counts. The rearrangement joins TRBV18 to TRBJ1-4, with D perhaps matching TRBD1 (5 bases). V was clipped by 1 base and J by 10 bases, with 16 bases between them. CDR1 KGHSH and CDR2 LQKENI come from the germline V gene. The CDR3 extends over 15 amino acids. Here the CDR3 DNA reads TGTGCCAGCTCACCACGACAGACTAATGACGGAAAACTGTTTTTT. This gives the protein CASSPRQTNDGKLFF.

This clonotype was picked up a small number of times. The V gene is TRBV6-5, the J gene TRBJ2-7, with a weak D call TRBD2 (6 bases). V lost 0 bases to trimming and J lost 3 bases, with 15 bases between them. In germline, CDR1 is MNHEY, CDR2 SVGAGI. The CDR3 covers 16 residues. In nucleotides, the CDR3 is TGTGCCAGCAGTTACTCGACCCGGGGGAGACTCTACGAGCAGTACTTC. This codes for CASSYSTRGRLYEQYF.

This chain joins TRBV16 and TRBJ1-1, with D possibly TRBD1 on 6 matching bases. V was clipped by 3 bases and J by 7 bases, with 15 bases between them. There are 14 residues in the CDR3. The germline V gene has CDR1 KGHSY and CDR2 FQNENV. The CDR3 bases are TGTGCCAGCAGCCAGGACTCAACAGGGATTGAAGCTTTCTTT. Encoded protein: CASSQDSTGIEAFF.

In its sample, this clonotype was seen many times. J is TRBJ2-2 and V is TRBV18, with D hard to call. Per the germline V gene, CDR1 is KGHSH and CDR2 is LQKENI. V lost 2 bases, J lost 7 bases, and 11 bases lay in between. The CDR3 is 14 amino acids. CDR3 loop: CASSPDWIGGELFF. The CDR3 coding sequence is TGTGCCAGCTCACCAGATTGGATAGGCGGGGAGCTGTTTTTT.